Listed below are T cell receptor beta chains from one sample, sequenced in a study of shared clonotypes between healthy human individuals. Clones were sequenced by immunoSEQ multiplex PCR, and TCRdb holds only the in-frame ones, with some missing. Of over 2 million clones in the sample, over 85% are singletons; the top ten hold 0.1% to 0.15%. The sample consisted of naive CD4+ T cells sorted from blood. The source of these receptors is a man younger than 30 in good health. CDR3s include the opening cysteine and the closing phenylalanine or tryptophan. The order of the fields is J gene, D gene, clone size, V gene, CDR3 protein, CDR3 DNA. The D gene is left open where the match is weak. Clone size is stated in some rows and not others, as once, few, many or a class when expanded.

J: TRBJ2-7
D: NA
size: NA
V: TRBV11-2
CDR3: CASSFARDTQYF
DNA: TGTGCCAGCAGCTTCGCCAGGGACACGCAGTACTTC

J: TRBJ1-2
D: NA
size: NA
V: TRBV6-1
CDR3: CASSEDVRTPYGYTF
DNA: TGTGCCAGCAGTGAAGACGTCAGGACTCCGTATGGCTACACCTTC

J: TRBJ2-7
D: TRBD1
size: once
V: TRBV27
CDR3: CASSRTSGTGIYEQYF
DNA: TGTGCCAGCAGTAGAACGTCCGGGACAGGGATCTACGAGCAGTACTTC

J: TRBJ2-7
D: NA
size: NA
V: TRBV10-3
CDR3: CATRVGVSSYEQYF
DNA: TGTGCCACCCGGGTAGGGGTCAGCTCCTACGAGCAGTACTTC

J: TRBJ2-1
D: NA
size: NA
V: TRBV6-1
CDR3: CASSSHDRIYNEQFF
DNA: TGTGCCAGCAGTTCCCACGACAGGATCTACAATGAGCAGTTCTTC

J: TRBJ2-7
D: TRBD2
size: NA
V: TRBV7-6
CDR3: CASSLDGLASYEQYF
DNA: TGTGCCAGCAGCTTAGACGGACTAGCATCCTACGAGCAGTACTTC

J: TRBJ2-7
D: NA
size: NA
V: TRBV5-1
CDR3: CASRLTASYEQYF
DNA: TGCGCCAGCAGACTGACAGCTTCCTACGAGCAGTACTTC

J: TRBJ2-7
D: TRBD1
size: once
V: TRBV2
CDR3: CASNTGQTYEQYF
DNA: TGTGCCAGCAACACGGGACAGACCTACGAGCAGTACTTC

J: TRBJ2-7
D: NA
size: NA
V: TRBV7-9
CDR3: CASSSALAVEQYF
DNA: TGTGCCAGCAGCTCAGCCCTAGCAGTCGAGCAGTACTTC

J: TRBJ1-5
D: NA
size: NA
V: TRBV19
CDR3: CASSHAAGAGNQPQHF
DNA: TGTGCCAGTAGTCACGCAGCAGGGGCAGGCAATCAGCCCCAGCATTTT

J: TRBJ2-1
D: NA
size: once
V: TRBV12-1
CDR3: CASSFVVSGSVNEQFF
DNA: TGTGCCAGCAGCTTTGTTGTTAGCGGGAGTGTAAATGAGCAGTTCTTC

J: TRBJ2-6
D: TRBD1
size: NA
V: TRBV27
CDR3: CASRGQGSGANVLTF
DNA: TGTGCCAGCAGGGGACAGGGCTCTGGGGCCAACGTCCTGACTTTC

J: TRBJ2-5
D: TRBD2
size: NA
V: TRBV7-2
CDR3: CASSLGGRRGETQYF
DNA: TGTGCCAGCAGCTTAGGCGGGAGGCGAGGGGAGACCCAGTACTTC

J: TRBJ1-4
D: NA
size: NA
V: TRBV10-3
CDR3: CAISESPGTNEKLFF
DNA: TGTGCCATCAGTGAGTCACCGGGTACTAATGAAAAACTGTTTTTT

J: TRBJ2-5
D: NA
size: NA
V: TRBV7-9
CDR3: CASSFSNQETQYF
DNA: TGTGCCAGCAGCTTTAGCAATCAAGAGACCCAGTACTTC

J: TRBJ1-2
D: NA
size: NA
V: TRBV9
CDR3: CASSVEQVGLYGYTF
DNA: TGTGCCAGCAGCGTAGAACAGGTGGGATTATATGGCTACACCTTC

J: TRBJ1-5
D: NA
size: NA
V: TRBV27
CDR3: CASSYIGSGGRGNQPQHF
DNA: TGTGCCAGCAGTTACATCGGGTCGGGGGGTAGAGGCAATCAGCCCCAGCATTTT

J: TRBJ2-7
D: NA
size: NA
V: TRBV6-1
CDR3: CASSEPVLEVRGYEQYF
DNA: TGTGCCAGCAGTGAACCCGTATTAGAGGTAAGAGGCTACGAGCAGTACTTC

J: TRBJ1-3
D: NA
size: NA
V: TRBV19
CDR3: CASSTRRGIFGNTIYF
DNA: TGTGCCAGTAGTACCCGCCGGGGGATCTTCGGAAACACCATATATTTT

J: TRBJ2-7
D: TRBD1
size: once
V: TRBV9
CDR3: CASSESMSGQIYYEQYF
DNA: TGTGCCAGCAGCGAAAGCATGTCGGGACAGATATACTACGAGCAGTACTTC

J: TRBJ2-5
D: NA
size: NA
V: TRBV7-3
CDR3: CASSLGPYPGETQYF
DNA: TGTGCCAGCAGCTTGGGACCCTACCCGGGGGAGACCCAGTACTTC

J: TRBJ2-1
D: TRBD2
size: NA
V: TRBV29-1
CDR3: CSVAAGVSNEQFF
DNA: TGCAGCGTTGCTGCGGGAGTATCCAATGAGCAGTTCTTC

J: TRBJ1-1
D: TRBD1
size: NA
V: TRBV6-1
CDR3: CASSVRQGTTEAFF
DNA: TGTGCCAGCAGTGTCCGACAGGGAACCACTGAAGCTTTCTTT

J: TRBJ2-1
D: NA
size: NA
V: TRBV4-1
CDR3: CASSLRGDNEQFF
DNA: TGCGCCAGCAGCCTTAGAGGGGACAATGAGCAGTTCTTC

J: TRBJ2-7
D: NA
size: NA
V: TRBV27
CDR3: CASSSDWWSSYEQYF
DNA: TGTGCCAGCAGTTCGGACTGGTGGAGCTCCTACGAGCAGTACTTC

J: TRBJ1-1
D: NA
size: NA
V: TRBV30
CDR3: CAWIYSGRGNTEAFF
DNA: TGTGCCTGGATTTATTCAGGGAGGGGGAACACTGAAGCTTTCTTT